Presented here are 32 T cell receptor beta chains from one specimen sequenced in a study of blood T cell repertoires in COVID-19. Some clones are missing from TCRdb's copy, which holds only in-frame ones; the method was immunoSEQ multiplex PCR. Of more than 250,000 clones detected, around 78% appear once; the ten largest clones hold over 4.5%. The material sequenced was peripheral blood. The receptor set was obtained from a man in his sixties who had recovered from COVID-19.

The V call is TRBV9, the J call TRBJ1-1, with D unclear. This CDR3 region has 15 residues. Looked up from germline, CDR1 is SGDLS and CDR2 is YYNGEE. The V gene lost 3 bases and the J gene lost 4 bases, with 16 bases spanning the gap. The CDR3 bases are TGTGCCAGCAGCGACCCGTGGGGAGGCACCACTGAAGCTTTCTTT. This gives the protein CASSDPWGGTTEAFF.

The chain is built from TRBV6-5 and TRBJ1-2; 9 bases agree with TRBD1. The germline V gene encodes CDR1 MNHEY and CDR2 SVGAGI. V lost 0 bases, J lost 5 bases, and 4 bases stayed unmatched. The CDR3 consists of 15 residues. The CDR3 nucleotides are TGTGCCAGCAGTTACTCCCGGGACAGGGAGTATGGCTACACCTTC. Translation: CASSYSRDREYGYTF.

The rearrangement joins TRBV4-1 to TRBJ1-5; possibly TRBD1 for D (5 bases). Germline V gene data show CDR1 as MGHRA and CDR2 as YSYEKL. The CDR3 totals 15 residues. V shed 5 bases and J shed 4 bases, with 15 bases lying between them. The CDR3: CASSWMAGGNQPQHF. CDR3 in DNA: TGCGCCAGCAGCTGGATGGCCGGGGGAAATCAGCCCCAGCATTTT.

The chain couples TRBV7-2 to TRBJ1-5; a weak D match, TRBD1 (6 bases). CDR1 SGHTA and CDR2 FQGNSA come from the germline V gene. The CDR3 spans 14 residues. V dropped 4 bases and J dropped 1 base, with 8 bases sitting between them. CDR3 loop: CASSSGHSNQPQHF. The CDR3 DNA reads TGTGCCAGCAGCTCGGGACACAGCAATCAGCCCCAGCATTTT. Drawing the rest from reference TRBV7-2 and TRBJ1-5, the complete variable domain is GAGVSQSPSNKVTEKGKDVELRCDPISGHTALYWYRQSLGQGLEFLIYFQGNSAPDKSGLPSDRFSAERTGGSVSTLTIQRTQQEDSAVYLCASSSGHSNQPQHFGDGTRLSIL.

The CDR3 region is CASRGPRAYEQYF. The DNA for the CDR3 is TGTGCCAGCAGAGGCCCGAGAGCGTACGAGCAGTACTTC. The chain employs TRBV11-3 and TRBJ2-7, with D uncertain. Trimming removed 6 bases from V and 4 bases from J, with 13 bases in between. Per the germline V gene, CDR1 is SGHNT and CDR2 is YENEEA. This CDR3 region has 13 residues. The full variable domain, in which reference TRBV11-3 and TRBJ2-7 provide the parts outside the CDR3, is EAGVVQSPRYKIIEKKQPVAFWCNPISGHNTLYWYLQNLGQGPELLIRYENEEAVDDSQLPKDRFSAERLKGVDSTLKIQPAELGDSAVYLCASRGPRAYEQYFGPGTRLTVT.

The chain combines TRBV6-1 with TRBJ2-2, with D tentatively TRBD1 (7 bases). The CDR3 is 16 amino acids. CDR1 and CDR2 (germline): MNHNS, SASEGT. V was shortened by 2 bases and J by 6 bases, with 16 bases between the two germline ends. CDR3 sequence: CASSERIQGTAGELFF. The CDR3 DNA is TGTGCCAGCAGTGAAAGAATACAGGGGACTGCCGGGGAGCTGTTTTTT.

V and J are TRBV11-2 and TRBJ2-1; 10 nucleotides align to TRBD2. This CDR3 spans 17 amino acids. Germline trimming cut 4 bases from V and 6 bases from J; bases unmatched to any gene: 12. Germline values: CDR1 SGHAT, CDR2 FQNNGV. The CDR3 sequence is CASSSDRLAGEGNEQFF. DNA for the CDR3: TGTGCCAGCAGCTCCGACAGGCTAGCGGGAGAGGGCAATGAGCAGTTCTTC.

This clone was counted many times. The chain couples TRBV28 to TRBJ2-7; 8 bases align to TRBD2. CDR3 length equals 14 residues. The V gene's germline CDR1 is MDHEN and CDR2 SYDVKM. V lost 6 bases, J lost 2 bases, and 6 bases stayed unmatched. The CDR3 bases are TGTGCCAGCAGAAATAGCGGGACCGCCTACGAGCAGTACTTC. This sequence encodes CASRNSGTAYEQYF. Looking up the rest from reference TRBV28 and TRBJ2-7 gives the full variable domain: DVKVTQSSRYLVKRTGEKVFLECVQDMDHENMFWYRQDPGLGLRLIYFSYDVKMKEKGDIPEGYSVSREKKERFSLILESASTNQTSMYLCASRNSGTAYEQYFGPGTRLTVT.

This chain uses TRBV6-6 with TRBJ2-5, with 7 bases fitting TRBD2. There are 13 residues in the CDR3. With V trimmed by 7 bases and J by 5 bases, 7 bases remained unmatched. Germline assignment: CDR1 MNHNY and CDR2 SVGAGI (reference sequence). CDR3 protein: CASKTAGVETQYF. DNA of the CDR3: TGTGCCAGCAAGACTGCGGGAGTGGAGACCCAGTACTTC.

Only a few counts were recorded for this clone. V and J are TRBV7-7 and TRBJ2-1, with 11 bases fitting TRBD2. The CDR3 runs 15 residues. J was trimmed by 4 bases and V by 2 bases; bases with no gene match: 1. Germline CDR1 and CDR2: SSHAT and FNYEAQ (reference sequence). CDR3 in DNA: TGTGCCAGCAGCTTAAGACTAGCGGGATACAATGAGCAGTTCTTC. As protein: CASSLRLAGYNEQFF.

V and J are TRBV12-3 or TRBV12-4 and TRBJ2-7; no reliable D call. The CDR3 is 13 amino acids. The V end lost 6 bases, the J end lost 9 bases, and 18 bases lay between the germline ends. This CDR3 is CASSQRTSPGQYF. The DNA for the CDR3 is TGTGCCAGCAGCCAGAGAACCTCGCCGGGGCAGTACTTC.

The chain employs TRBV2 and TRBJ2-1, with 7 bases that match TRBD1. Germline V gene lookup returns CDR1 SNHLY and CDR2 FYNNEI. This CDR3 has 12 residues. After removal of 4 bases from V and 7 bases from J, the junction contained 1 base not matched to a gene. As DNA, the CDR3 is TGTGCCAGCAGTGCACAGGGGAATGAGCAGTTCTTC. Amino acids: CASSAQGNEQFF.

The chain recombines TRBV11-3 with TRBJ2-2, with 7 bases lining up with TRBD2. The CDR3 totals 17 residues. Unmatched junction bases numbered 9, after V lost 5 bases and J lost 0 bases. Per germline, CDR1 SGHNT and CDR2 YENEEA. CDR3 nucleotides: TGTGCCAGCAGCCCGGGGGGAGCGGTCGCGAACACCGGGGAGCTGTTTTTT. This gives the protein CASSPGGAVANTGELFF.

A few counts support this clone. The gene calls are TRBV27 and TRBJ1-1, with D possibly TRBD1 on 6 matching bases. The CDR3 covers 14 residues. The germline CDR1 and CDR2 sequences are MNHEY and SMNVEV (reference sequence). V was trimmed by 5 bases and J by 1 base, leaving 11 bases between them. This CDR3 is CASSLQGKNTEAFF. The CDR3 nucleotides read TGTGCCAGCAGTCTACAGGGAAAGAACACTGAAGCTTTCTTT.

The chain joins TRBV4-2 to TRBJ1-2; D remains unclear. Germline lookup yields CDR1 LGHNA and CDR2 YNFKEQ. V dropped 1 base and J dropped 5 bases, with 8 bases sitting between them. This CDR3 has 13 amino acids. In nucleotides, the CDR3 is TGTGCCAGCAGCCAAGGGGCAGGATATGGCTACACCTTC. Amino acid sequence: CASSQGAGYGYTF.

This rearrangement joins TRBV7-9 to TRBJ2-3, with D tentatively TRBD2 (6 bases). V was cut by 1 base and J by 2 bases, with 13 bases left in between. CDR1 and CDR2 from the germline V gene are SEHNR and FQNEAQ (reference sequence). The CDR3 has 16 amino acids. CDR3 DNA: TGTGCCAGCAGCTTAGAGGTTACGGGAGCCACAGATACGCAGTATTTT. This sequence encodes CASSLEVTGATDTQYF.

The chain uses TRBV27 and TRBJ2-7; weak D call: TRBD1 (5 bases). CDR1 and CDR2 from the germline V gene are MNHEY and SMNVEV (reference sequence). With 3 bases removed from V and 1 base from J, the gap between germline ends came to 13 bases. This CDR3 is built from 15 residues. CDR3 in amino acids: CASSLSSAGSYEQYF. The CDR3 nucleotides are TGTGCCAGCAGTTTGTCGTCCGCAGGGTCCTACGAGCAGTACTTC.

The V call is TRBV5-6, the J call TRBJ2-7; 9 nucleotides match TRBD1. Looked up from germline, CDR1 is SGHDT and CDR2 is YYEEEE. CDR3 length: 16 residues. With 3 bases clipped from V and 0 bases from J, the junction kept 7 bases outside the gene matches. CDR3 loop: CASSYRGQGLSYEQYF. The CDR3 bases are TGTGCCAGCAGCTATCGGGGACAGGGACTCTCCTACGAGCAGTACTTC.

This clone turned up a few times. The chain employs TRBV5-1 and TRBJ1-6; D perhaps matches TRBD1 (5 bases). CDR1 is SGHRS and CDR2 is YFSETQ in the germline V gene. This CDR3 comprises 16 residues. V was shortened by 10 bases and J by 0 bases, with 17 bases between the two germline ends. In DNA form, the CDR3 reads TGCGCCCCCACGCCAGGGCAGGTCTCCTATAATTCACCCCTCCACTTT. Translation gives CAPTPGQVSYNSPLHF.

This clone was seen a few times. This chain uses TRBV5-1 with TRBJ1-2, with 7 bases identical to TRBD1. V lost 3 bases, J lost 4 bases, and 6 bases stayed unmatched. The CDR3 totals 14 residues. Germline values: CDR1 SGHRS, CDR2 YFSETQ. CDR3 amino acids: CASSSTGLAYGYTF. CDR3 DNA sequence: TGCGCCAGCAGCTCGACAGGGCTGGCCTATGGCTACACCTTC.

This clone has only one observation. This CDR3 reads CASTPGSGRAGEQFF. CDR3 sequence (DNA): TGTGCCAGCACCCCGGGGAGCGGGAGGGCCGGTGAGCAGTTCTTC. The genes are TRBV27 and TRBJ2-1, with TRBD2 matching 10 bases. Looked up from germline, CDR1 is MNHEY and CDR2 is SMNVEV (reference sequence). V trimming: 7 bases; J trimming: 9 bases; junction bases outside the gene matches: 12. This CDR3 is 15 amino acids long.

This chain joins TRBV18 and TRBJ2-1; TRBD2 agrees at 9 bases. Germline-derived CDR1 and CDR2 are KGHSH and LQKENI. The CDR3 totals 18 residues. The junction had 12 bases not matched to a gene; V was cut back by 3 bases and J by 3 bases. The CDR3 protein is CASSPLSASGTIYNEQFF. The CDR3 DNA is TGTGCCAGCTCACCGTTATCGGCTAGCGGGACTATCTACAATGAGCAGTTCTTC. The variable domain in full, with the rest retrieved from reference TRBV18 and TRBJ2-1, is NAGVMQNPRHLVRRRGQEARLRCSPMKGHSHVYWYRQLPEEGLKFMVYLQKENIIDESGMPKERFSAEFPKEGPSILRIQQVVRGDSAAYFCASSPLSASGTIYNEQFFGPGTRLTVL.

The chain recombines TRBV3-1 (or the pseudogene TRBV3-2) with TRBJ1-6, with 8 bases identical to TRBD1. The CDR3 length is 13 residues. The germline gives CDR1 LGHDT, CDR2 YNNKEL (reference sequence). The V segment lost 6 bases and the J segment 7 bases; nucleotides outside the gene matches: 2. Here the CDR3 DNA reads TGTGCCAGCAGGGGACAGGTAAATTCACCCCTCCACTTT. This encodes CASRGQVNSPLHF.

The V and J genes are TRBV9 and TRBJ2-7; TRBD1 agrees at 10 bases. V lost 4 bases to trimming and J lost 6 bases; unmatched junction nucleotides: 4. Germline CDR1 reads SGDLS; CDR2 reads YYNGEE. The CDR3 has 13 residues. The CDR3 is CASSLTGGVEQYF. For the CDR3, the DNA is TGTGCCAGCAGCTTGACAGGGGGCGTCGAGCAGTACTTC.

The J gene is TRBJ2-1, the V gene TRBV6-6, with D possibly TRBD2 on 6 matching bases. V was clipped by 8 bases and J by 0 bases, with 14 bases between them. Germline V CDR1 and CDR2: MNHNY, SVGAGI (reference sequence). The CDR3 runs 15 residues. CDR3 region: CASRLGGTSYNEQFF. The CDR3 DNA reads as TGTGCCAGCCGCCTCGGAGGGACCTCCTACAATGAGCAGTTCTTC.

V usage is TRBV18 and J usage is TRBJ1-1; D call uncertain. V lost 1 base and J 8 bases, leaving 11 bases between the germline ends. The CDR3 loop spans 13 amino acids. Germline V gives CDR1 KGHSH, CDR2 LQKENI. CDR3 in DNA: TGTGCCAGCTCACCACGACTAGAAGGAGAAGCTTTCTTT. Its protein product is CASSPRLEGEAFF.

The chain carries TRBV4-1 and TRBJ2-1; 15 bases fit TRBD2. Germline values: CDR1 MGHRA, CDR2 YSYEKL. The CDR3 length is 16 residues. V shed 1 base and J 14 bases; nucleotides not matched to a gene: 9. The CDR3 DNA reads TGCGCCAGCAGCCAAGTAGGACTAGCGGGAGGGGAAGCGGAGTTCTTC. It codes for CASSQVGLAGGEAEFF.

The gene calls are TRBV27 and TRBJ1-3; unclear D gene. Germline V gene lookup returns CDR1 MNHEY and CDR2 SMNVEV (reference sequence). This CDR3 contains 19 residues. V was trimmed by 6 bases and J by 1 base, leaving 25 bases between them. The CDR3 DNA is TGTGCCAGCAGAGAAACGGACGGCGGGTTGGTTCTGTCTGGAAACACCATATATTTT. Its translation: CASRETDGGLVLSGNTIYF.

V and J are TRBV11-2 and TRBJ2-2; 7 bases align to TRBD2. Trimming took 6 bases from V and 0 from J; bases not matched to a gene: 4. CDR1 is SGHAT, CDR2 FQNNGV, per germline. The CDR3 has 15 amino acids. CDR3 sequence: CASRWTSANTGELFF. The DNA for the CDR3 is TGTGCCAGCAGATGGACTAGTGCGAACACCGGGGAGCTGTTTTTT.

This rearrangement joins TRBV5-5 to TRBJ2-1, with D unresolved. The germline CDR1 and CDR2 sequences are SGHKS and YYEKEE (reference sequence). Trimming removed 1 base from V and 10 bases from J, with 6 bases in between. This CDR3 region has 11 residues. CDR3: CASSLLREQFF. The CDR3 DNA follows: TGTGCCAGCAGCTTGTTGAGGGAGCAGTTCTTC. The full variable domain, completed using reference TRBV5-5 and TRBJ2-1, is DAGVTQSPTHLIKTRGQQVTLRCSPISGHKSVSWYQQVLGQGPQFIFQYYEKEERGRGNFPDRFSARQFPNYSSELNVNALLLGDSALYLCASSLLREQFFGPGTRLTVL.

This clone was counted between two and nine times. The sample carries other DNA sequences with the same CDR3. The chain recombines TRBV5-1 with TRBJ1-5; D unresolved. The V and J ends lost 0 bases and 2 bases respectively, with 6 bases between them. From germline, CDR1 is SGHRS and CDR2 YFSETQ. This CDR3 region has 14 residues. The CDR3 nucleotides read TGCGCCAGCAGCTTGGGAGGTGGCAATCAGCCCCAGCATTTT. It translates to CASSLGGGNQPQHF.

The genes are TRBV5-5 and TRBJ2-5, with unresolved D. The V gene's germline CDR1 is SGHKS and CDR2 YYEKEE (reference sequence). The V end was cut by 0 bases, the J end by 1 base, with 7 bases between. This CDR3 region has 14 residues. DNA of the CDR3: TGTGCCAGCAGCTTGGGCGTCCTCCAAGAGACCCAGTACTTC. Residues: CASSLGVLQETQYF.